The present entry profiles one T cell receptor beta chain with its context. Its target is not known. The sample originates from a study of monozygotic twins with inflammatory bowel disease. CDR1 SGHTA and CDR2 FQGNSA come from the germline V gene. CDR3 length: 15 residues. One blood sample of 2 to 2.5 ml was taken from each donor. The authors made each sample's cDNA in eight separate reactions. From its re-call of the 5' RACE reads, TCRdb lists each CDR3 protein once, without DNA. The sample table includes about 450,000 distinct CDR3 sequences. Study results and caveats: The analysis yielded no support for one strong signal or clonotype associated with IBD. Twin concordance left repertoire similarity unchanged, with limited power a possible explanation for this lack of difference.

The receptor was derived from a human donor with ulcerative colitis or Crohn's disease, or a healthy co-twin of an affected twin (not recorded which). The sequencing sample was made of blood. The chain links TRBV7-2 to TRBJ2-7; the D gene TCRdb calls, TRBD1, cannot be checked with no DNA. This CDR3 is CASSLFRPGAYEQYF. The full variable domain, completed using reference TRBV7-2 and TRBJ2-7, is GAGVSQSPSNKVTEKGKDVELRCDPISGHTALYWYRQSLGQGLEFLIYFQGNSAPDKSGLPSDRFSAERTGGSVSTLTIQRTQQEDSAVYLCASSLFRPGAYEQYFGPGTRLTVT.